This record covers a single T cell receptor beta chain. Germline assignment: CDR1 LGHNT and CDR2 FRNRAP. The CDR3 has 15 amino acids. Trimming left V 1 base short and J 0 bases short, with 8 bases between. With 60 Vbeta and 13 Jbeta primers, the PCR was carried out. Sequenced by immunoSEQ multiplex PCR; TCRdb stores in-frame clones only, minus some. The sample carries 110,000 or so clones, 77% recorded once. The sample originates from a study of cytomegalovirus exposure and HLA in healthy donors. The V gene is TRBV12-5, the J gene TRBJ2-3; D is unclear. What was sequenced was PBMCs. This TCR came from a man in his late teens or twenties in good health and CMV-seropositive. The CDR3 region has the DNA TGTGCTAGTGGTTTGGGCCTCACTAGCACAGATACGCAGTATTTT. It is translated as CASGLGLTSTDTQYF.